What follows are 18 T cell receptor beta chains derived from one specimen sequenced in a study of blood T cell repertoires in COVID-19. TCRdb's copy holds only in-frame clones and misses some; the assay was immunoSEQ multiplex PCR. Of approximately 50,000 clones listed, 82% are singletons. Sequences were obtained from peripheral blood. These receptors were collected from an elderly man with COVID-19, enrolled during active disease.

The CDR3 DNA follows: TGTGCCAGCAGTGGGAGAGAAGTAGGAGAGACCCAGTACTTC. It codes for CASSGREVGETQYF. The chain joins TRBV6-2 or TRBV6-3 to TRBJ2-5; weak D call: TRBD2 (5 bases). V lost 5 bases and J 4 bases, leaving 14 bases between the germline ends. The CDR3 is made up of 14 amino acids. From germline, CDR1 is MNHEY and CDR2 SVGEGT.

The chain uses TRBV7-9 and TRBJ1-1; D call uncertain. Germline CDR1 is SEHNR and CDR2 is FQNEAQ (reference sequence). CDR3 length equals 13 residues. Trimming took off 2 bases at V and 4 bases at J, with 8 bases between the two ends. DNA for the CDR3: TGTGCCAGCAGCTTACTAATTACCACTGAAGCTTTCTTT. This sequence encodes CASSLLITTEAFF. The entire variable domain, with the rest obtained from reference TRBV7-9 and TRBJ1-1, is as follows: DTGVSQNPRHKITKRGQNVTFRCDPISEHNRLYWYRQTLGQGPEFLTYFQNEAQLEKSRLLSDRFSAERPKGSFSTLEIQRTEQGDSAMYLCASSLLITTEAFFGQGTRLTVV.

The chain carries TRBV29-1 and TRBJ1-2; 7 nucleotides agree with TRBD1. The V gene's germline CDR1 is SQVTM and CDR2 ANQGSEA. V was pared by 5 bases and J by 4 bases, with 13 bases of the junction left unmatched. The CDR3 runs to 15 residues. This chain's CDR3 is CSVTRGTDPTYGYTF. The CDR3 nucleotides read TGCAGCGTTACCCGAGGGACAGACCCTACCTATGGCTACACCTTC.

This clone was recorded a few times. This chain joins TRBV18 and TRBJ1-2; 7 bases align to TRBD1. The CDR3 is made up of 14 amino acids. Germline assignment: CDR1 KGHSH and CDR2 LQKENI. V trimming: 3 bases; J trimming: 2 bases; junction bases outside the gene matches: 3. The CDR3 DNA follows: TGTGCCAGCTCACCGGGACAGATAAACTATGGCTACACCTTC. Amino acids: CASSPGQINYGYTF.

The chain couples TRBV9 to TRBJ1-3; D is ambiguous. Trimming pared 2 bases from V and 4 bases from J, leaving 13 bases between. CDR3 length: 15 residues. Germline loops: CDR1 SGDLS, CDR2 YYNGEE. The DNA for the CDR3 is TGTGCCAGCAGCGTTGCCCCCATCGAGGGAAACACCATATATTTT. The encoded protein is CASSVAPIEGNTIYF.

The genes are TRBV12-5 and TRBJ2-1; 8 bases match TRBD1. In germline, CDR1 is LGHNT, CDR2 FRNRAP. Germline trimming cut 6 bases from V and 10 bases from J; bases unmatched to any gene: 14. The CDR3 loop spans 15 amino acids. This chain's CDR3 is CASGPGTGDLREQFF. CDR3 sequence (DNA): TGTGCTAGTGGACCAGGGACAGGAGATCTTCGGGAGCAGTTCTTC.

CDR3 sequence reads: CASSQVQASQPQHF. CDR3 sequence (DNA): TGCGCCAGCAGCCAAGTGCAGGCCAGTCAGCCCCAGCATTTT. The V call is TRBV4-1, the J call TRBJ1-5; D gene unclear. The CDR3 is 14 residues long. Trimming shortened V by 1 base and J by 6 bases, and 10 bases separated the two germline ends. CDR1 is MGHRA, CDR2 YSYEKL, per germline.

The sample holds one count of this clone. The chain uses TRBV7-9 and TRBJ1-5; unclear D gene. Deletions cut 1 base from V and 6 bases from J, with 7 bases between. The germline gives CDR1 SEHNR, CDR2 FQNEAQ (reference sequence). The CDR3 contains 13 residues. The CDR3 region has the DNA TGTGCCAGCAGCTTAGGGGGAGCTCAGCCCCAGCATTTT. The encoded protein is CASSLGGAQPQHF. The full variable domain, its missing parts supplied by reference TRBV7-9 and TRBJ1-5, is DTGVSQNPRHKITKRGQNVTFRCDPISEHNRLYWYRQTLGQGPEFLTYFQNEAQLEKSRLLSDRFSAERPKGSFSTLEIQRTEQGDSAMYLCASSLGGAQPQHFGDGTRLSIL.

The CDR3 DNA reads TGTGCCAGCAGCACCCGACAGGGGACGAGCTCTGGGGCCAACGTCCTGACTTTC. Translating it yields CASSTRQGTSSGANVLTF. The gene calls are TRBV7-8 and TRBJ2-6; 8 nucleotides agree with TRBD1. The V and J ends lost 5 bases and 0 bases, in that order; junction bases with no gene match: 9. CDR1 SGHVS and CDR2 FQNEAQ come from the germline V gene. The CDR3 runs 18 residues. The full variable domain, completed using reference TRBV7-8 and TRBJ2-6, is GAGVSQSPRYKVAKRGQDVALRCDPISGHVSLFWYQQALGQGPEFLTYFQNEAQLDKSGLPSDRFFAERPEGSVSTLKIQRTQQEDSAVYLCASSTRQGTSSGANVLTFGAGSRLTVL.

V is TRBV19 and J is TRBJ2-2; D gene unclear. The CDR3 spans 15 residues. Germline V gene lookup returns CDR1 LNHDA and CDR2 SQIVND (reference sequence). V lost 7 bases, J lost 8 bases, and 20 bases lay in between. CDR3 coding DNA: TGTGCCAGTAATTACGGCGGCGCCGTCGGTGGGGAGCTGTTTTTT. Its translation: CASNYGGAVGGELFF.

The chain's CDR3 is CASSSVGMSTEAFF. Written as DNA, the CDR3 is TGTGCCAGCAGCTCCGTCGGTATGAGCACTGAAGCTTTCTTT. The V gene is TRBV7-9, the J gene TRBJ1-1; D not resolved. The CDR3 has 14 amino acids. The V gene's germline CDR1 is SEHNR and CDR2 FQNEAQ (reference sequence). The V gene lost 4 bases and the J gene lost 4 bases, with 13 bases spanning the gap.

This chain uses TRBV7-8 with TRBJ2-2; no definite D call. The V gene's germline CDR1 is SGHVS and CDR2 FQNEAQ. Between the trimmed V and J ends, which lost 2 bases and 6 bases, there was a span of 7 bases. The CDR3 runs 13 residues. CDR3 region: CASSLQVSGELFF. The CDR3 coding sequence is TGTGCCAGCAGCTTACAGGTCTCCGGGGAGCTGTTTTTT.

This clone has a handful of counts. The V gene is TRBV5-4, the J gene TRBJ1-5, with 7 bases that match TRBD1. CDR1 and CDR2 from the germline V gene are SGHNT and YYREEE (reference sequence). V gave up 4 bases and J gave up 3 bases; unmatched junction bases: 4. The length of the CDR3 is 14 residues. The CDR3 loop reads CASSGGTDNQPQHF. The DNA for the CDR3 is TGTGCCAGCAGCGGCGGGACAGACAATCAGCCCCAGCATTTT.

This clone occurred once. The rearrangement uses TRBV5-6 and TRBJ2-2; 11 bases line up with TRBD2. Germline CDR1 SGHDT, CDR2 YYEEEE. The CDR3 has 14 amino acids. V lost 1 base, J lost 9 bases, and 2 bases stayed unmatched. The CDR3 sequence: CASSLRLAGRELFF. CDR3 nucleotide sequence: TGTGCCAGCAGCTTGAGACTAGCGGGGAGGGAGCTGTTTTTT. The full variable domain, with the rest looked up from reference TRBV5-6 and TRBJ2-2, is DAGVTQSPTHLIKTRGQQVTLRCSPKSGHDTVSWYQQALGQGPQFIFQYYEEEERQRGNFPDRFSGHQFPNYSSELNVNALLLGDSALYLCASSLRLAGRELFFGEGSRLTVL.

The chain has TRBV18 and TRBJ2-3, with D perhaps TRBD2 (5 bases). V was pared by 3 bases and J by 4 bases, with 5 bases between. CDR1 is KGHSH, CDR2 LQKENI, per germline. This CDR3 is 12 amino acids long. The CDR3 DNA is TGTGCCAGCTCACCGCGGGCAGATACGCAGTATTTT. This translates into CASSPRADTQYF. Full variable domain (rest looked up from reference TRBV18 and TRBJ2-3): NAGVMQNPRHLVRRRGQEARLRCSPMKGHSHVYWYRQLPEEGLKFMVYLQKENIIDESGMPKERFSAEFPKEGPSILRIQQVVRGDSAAYFCASSPRADTQYFGPGTRLTVL.

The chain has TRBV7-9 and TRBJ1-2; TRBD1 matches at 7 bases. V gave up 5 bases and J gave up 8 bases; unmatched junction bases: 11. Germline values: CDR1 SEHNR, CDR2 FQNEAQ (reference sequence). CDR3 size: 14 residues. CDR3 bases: TGTGCCAGCAGCCGGCTAGACAGGGCGCCCGGCTACACCTTC. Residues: CASSRLDRAPGYTF.

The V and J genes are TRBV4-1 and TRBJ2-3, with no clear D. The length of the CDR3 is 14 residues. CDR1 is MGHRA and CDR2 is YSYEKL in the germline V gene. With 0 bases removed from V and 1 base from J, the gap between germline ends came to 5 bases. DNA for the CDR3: TGCGCCAGCAGCCAAGACCGAGGCACAGATACGCAGTATTTT. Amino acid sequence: CASSQDRGTDTQYF.

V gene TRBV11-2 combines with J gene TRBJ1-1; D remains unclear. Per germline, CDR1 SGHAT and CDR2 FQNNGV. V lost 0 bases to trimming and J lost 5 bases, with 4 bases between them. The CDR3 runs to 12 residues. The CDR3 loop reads CASSLDPTEAFF. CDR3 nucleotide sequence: TGTGCCAGCAGCTTAGATCCGACTGAAGCTTTCTTT.